This is a list of T cell receptor beta chains from one sample in a study of lymphopenia after photon versus proton radiotherapy. The data were produced by immunoSEQ multiplex PCR, yet TCRdb's version contains in-frame clones alone and is incomplete. The sample has some 30,000 clones, 84% seen once. The specimen comprised peripheral blood, sampled from a patient treated with proton-based radiotherapy. These receptors were taken from a woman in her 70s with pancreatic cancer. CDR3s include the opening cysteine and the closing phenylalanine or tryptophan. The order of the fields is clone size, D gene, V gene, J gene, CDR3 DNA, CDR3 protein. D genes are given only for firm matches. Clone size is given for some rows only: seen once, a few or many times, or a class if the clone is expanded.

.	.	TRBV29-1	TRBJ1-1	TGCAGCGGCTATCTGGGGCCCTTCACTGAAGCTTTCTTT	CSGYLGPFTEAFF
.	.	TRBV2	TRBJ2-2	TGTGCCAGCATGGGAGTGGAGGGGTTGGCCGGGGAGCTGTTTTTT	CASMGVEGLAGELFF
few	.	TRBV5-6	TRBJ2-3	TGTGCCAGCAGCTTGGGACGAACCGCCGAAGCGCAGTATTTT	CASSLGRTAEAQYF
.	.	TRBV15	TRBJ1-2	TGTGCCACCAGCAGAGTGGGGCTGGCCAATCCCTATGGCTACACCTTC	CATSRVGLANPYGYTF
few	.	TRBV7-9	TRBJ1-2	TGTGCCAGCAGCTTAGATCCCCCTAACTATGGCTACACCTTC	CASSLDPPNYGYTF
.	.	TRBV5-4	TRBJ2-1	TGTGCCAGCAGCTTACCGGGACTGGGCCAATACAATGAGCAGTTCTTC	CASSLPGLGQYNEQFF
once	.	TRBV11-2	TRBJ1-4	TGTGCCAGCAGCCCTCTAGGGATAACTAATGAAAAACTGTTTTTT	CASSPLGITNEKLFF
.	.	TRBV6-1	TRBJ2-4	TGTGCCAGCAGTGAACCACAAAGGGGGGGACTGTCCAAAAACATTCAGTACTTC	CASSEPQRGGLSKNIQYF
.	.	TRBV29-1	TRBJ2-7	TGCAGCGGGGATTACACCTCCTCCTACGAGCAGTACTTC	CSGDYTSSYEQYF
.	.	TRBV5-4	TRBJ2-4	TGTGCCAGCAGCTTACTAGGGGAAAACATTCAGTACTTC	CASSLLGENIQYF
.	.	TRBV19	TRBJ2-7	TGTGCCAGTAGTATAGGAGGGAGCTCCTACGAGCAGTACTTC	CASSIGGSSYEQYF
.	.	TRBV14	TRBJ2-5	TGTGCCAGCAGCCAGGCAACGGGTAGGGGAGAGACCCAGTACTTC	CASSQATGRGETQYF
few	TRBD1	TRBV27	TRBJ2-7	TGTGCCAGCAACGACAGGGGTCCTAGATACGAGCAGTACTTC	CASNDRGPRYEQYF
.	TRBD1	TRBV4-2	TRBJ2-5	TGTGCCAGCAGCCGAGAGACAGGGGGGGTCCAAGAGACCCAGTACTTC	CASSRETGGVQETQYF